This T cell receptor beta chain was captured by sequencing in a study of blood T cell repertoires in COVID-19. On the study more broadly: T cells, B-cell-depleted T cells, or PBMCs supplied cDNA or gDNA.

There are 14 residues in the CDR3. CDR1 is SEHNR and CDR2 is FQNEAQ in the germline V gene (reference sequence). V lost 5 bases and J lost 2, with 12 bases in between. Per the authors' pipeline: Estimates of nucleated cell counts were drawn from the amplification of reference gene primers. The table came from immunoSEQ multiplex PCR; TCRdb's copy has only in-frame clones and leaves some out. Clonal size and the V and J genes are those of that table, whereas D and trimming came from the DNA. The repertoire includes 140,000 to 150,000 clones, almost 85% of them detected once, and 15% sits in the top ten.

This rearrangement joins TRBV7-9 to TRBJ1-2; D gene ambiguous. This TCR derives from a human donor with acute or convalescent COVID-19. The donor label of this sample is uncertain. Input material: peripheral blood. The CDR3 protein is CASSRIGQNYGYTF. In DNA, the CDR3 is TGTGCCAGCAGCCGGATTGGGCAGAACTATGGCTACACCTTC.